The 26 T cell receptor beta chains reported below all come from one sample, sequenced in a study of shared clonotypes between healthy human individuals. Repertoires were generated with immunoSEQ multiplex PCR, while TCRdb's copy carries only in-frame clones and drops some. This table holds some 1,100,000 clones, about 84% found once. Sequenced sample: memory CD4+ T cells from PBMCs. Stated subset: CD45RA-negative fraction. The receptors here all came from a man aged 18 to 29 in good health. Some clones in this sample may be carry-over from other donors' samples.

The chain employs TRBV5-1 and TRBJ2-7; TRBD1 agrees at 9 bases. Per germline, CDR1 SGHRS and CDR2 YFSETQ. This CDR3 has 15 amino acids. Trimming at V came to 2 bases and at J to 6 bases, leaving 9 bases not matched to a gene. The chain's CDR3 is CASSFRPGQGSEQYF. In nucleotides, the CDR3 is TGCGCCAGCAGCTTTAGGCCGGGACAGGGTAGCGAGCAGTACTTC.

This chain connects TRBV25-1 to TRBJ2-5; TRBD1 agrees at 8 bases. Looked up from germline, CDR1 is MGHDK and CDR2 is SYGVNS. There are 14 residues in the CDR3. Trimming removed 6 bases from V and 4 bases from J; junction bases left unmatched: 7. This CDR3 reads CASRPAGGRETQYF. Here the CDR3 DNA reads TGTGCCAGCAGACCCGCAGGGGGCCGAGAGACCCAGTACTTC. Drawing the rest from reference TRBV25-1 and TRBJ2-5, the complete variable domain is EADIYQTPRYLVIGTGKKITLECSQTMGHDKMYWYQQDPGMELHLIHYSYGVNSTEKGDLSSESTVSRIRTEHFPLTLESARPSHTSQYLCASRPAGGRETQYFGPGTRLLVL.

This clone was seen a few times. This chain links TRBV5-4 with TRBJ1-1; D is ambiguous. The CDR3 sequence is 14 residues long. From germline, CDR1 is SGHNT and CDR2 YYREEE (reference sequence). Trimming removed 0 bases from V and 1 base from J, with 7 bases in between. This chain's CDR3 is CASSLGQANTEAFF. CDR3 in DNA: TGTGCCAGCAGCTTGGGGCAGGCGAACACTGAAGCTTTCTTT.

The chain has TRBV25-1 and TRBJ1-1, with TRBD1 as a possible D gene (5 bases). The CDR3 totals 17 residues. In germline, CDR1 is MGHDK, CDR2 SYGVNS. Trimming took off 1 base at V and 1 base at J, with 16 bases between the two ends. CDR3 bases: TGTGCCAGCAGTGAATCTCCAGGGCGAGCACCGAACACTGAAGCTTTCTTT. Translating it yields CASSESPGRAPNTEAFF.

The chain is built from TRBV5-1 and TRBJ2-1; D tentatively fits TRBD1 or TRBD2 (5 bases each). Germline CDR1 and CDR2: SGHRS and YFSETQ. Trimming pared 3 bases from V and 7 bases from J, leaving 11 bases between. This CDR3 has 13 amino acids. CDR3 DNA sequence: TGCGCCAGCAGCTCCGGGACGAGAAATGAGCAGTTCTTC. It yields the protein CASSSGTRNEQFF.

The genes are TRBV15 and TRBJ1-1, with D unresolved. The CDR3 contains 17 residues. CDR1 is LNHNV, CDR2 YYDKDF, per germline (reference sequence). The V gene lost 5 bases and the J gene lost 4 bases, with 23 bases spanning the gap. For the CDR3, the DNA is TGTGCCACCAGCGCCCGGAGCTCGGGGAGCACGGGCACTGAAGCTTTCTTT. This codes for CATSARSSGSTGTEAFF. Supplemented by reference TRBV15 and TRBJ1-1, the full variable domain reads DAMVIQNPRYQVTQFGKPVTLSCSQTLNHNVMYWYQQKSSQAPKLLFHYYDKDFNNEADTPDNFQSRRPNTSFCFLDIRSPGLGDTAMYLCATSARSSGSTGTEAFFGQGTRLTVV.

The chain carries TRBV15 and TRBJ1-1; D is ambiguous. The V gene's germline CDR1 is LNHNV and CDR2 YYDKDF (reference sequence). Trimming took 0 bases from V and 1 from J, leaving 12 bases between them. There are 16 residues in the CDR3. CDR3 coding DNA: TGTGCCACCAGCAGAGATCGAGCGAGACGGAACACTGAAGCTTTCTTT. This encodes CATSRDRARRNTEAFF. The full variable domain, its missing parts supplied by reference TRBV15 and TRBJ1-1, is DAMVIQNPRYQVTQFGKPVTLSCSQTLNHNVMYWYQQKSSQAPKLLFHYYDKDFNNEADTPDNFQSRRPNTSFCFLDIRSPGLGDTAMYLCATSRDRARRNTEAFFGQGTRLTVV.

Details on this clone: The sample holds other DNA sequences that translate to the same CDR3. The rearrangement uses TRBV5-1 and TRBJ1-1; tentative D call: TRBD1 (6 bases). Trimming removed 1 base at V and 5 bases at J, with 9 bases between. The germline gives CDR1 SGHRS, CDR2 YFSETQ. The CDR3 is 13 residues long. In DNA form, the CDR3 reads TGCGCCAGCAGCTTGAGAGGGGGGACTGAAGCTTTCTTT. It specifies CASSLRGGTEAFF.

The V gene is TRBV10-3, the J gene TRBJ1-1; D gene uncertain. Germline V gene data show CDR1 as ENHRY and CDR2 as SYGVKD. The CDR3 extends over 13 amino acids. The V gene lost 4 bases and the J gene lost 2 bases, with 8 bases spanning the gap. In DNA, the CDR3 is TGTGCCATCAGTGGGGTGAGTAACACTGAAGCTTTCTTT. Translation gives CAISGVSNTEAFF.

J is TRBJ2-1 and V is TRBV11-2; 8 bases match TRBD2. The CDR3 length is 14 residues. CDR1 is SGHAT and CDR2 is FQNNGV in the germline V gene. Trimming removed 0 bases from V and 10 bases from J; junction bases left unmatched: 5. This chain's CDR3 is CASSLDPTSGEQFF. CDR3 coding DNA: TGTGCCAGCAGCTTAGACCCCACTAGCGGAGAGCAGTTCTTC.

The CDR3, as DNA: TGTGCCAGCAGCGTAGGCCTCAGGGGACCCTACAATGAGCAGTTCTTC. Its protein product is CASSVGLRGPYNEQFF. The chain has TRBV9 and TRBJ2-1; D is possibly TRBD1 (6 bases). From germline, CDR1 is SGDLS and CDR2 YYNGEE. Between the trimmed V and J ends, which lost 0 bases and 2 bases, there was a span of 12 bases. The CDR3 spans 16 residues.

The rearrangement links TRBV5-1 to TRBJ2-1; 10 nucleotides agree with TRBD2. Germline CDR1 SGHRS, CDR2 YFSETQ. The junction had 3 bases not matched to a gene; V was cut back by 4 bases and J by 2 bases. CDR3 length: 15 amino acids. For the CDR3, the DNA is TGCGCCAGCAGCCACGGACTAGCGGCCTACAATGAGCAGTTCTTC. Residues: CASSHGLAAYNEQFF.

CDR3 sequence reads: CATSRESIIYQPQHF. CDR3 nucleotide sequence: TGTGCCACCAGCAGAGAGTCTATTATCTATCAGCCCCAGCATTTT. V is TRBV15 and J is TRBJ1-5; D gene uncertain. Germline assignment: CDR1 LNHNV and CDR2 YYDKDF (reference sequence). The CDR3 runs to 15 residues. The V end lost 0 bases, the J end lost 5 bases, and 11 bases lay between the germline ends.

The chain uses TRBV6-6 and TRBJ2-1; 13 nucleotides align to TRBD2. The CDR3 contains 13 residues. Trimming removed 2 bases from V and 14 bases from J; junction bases left unmatched: 3. The germline CDR1 and CDR2 sequences are MNHNY and SVGAGI (reference sequence). The CDR3 sequence: CASSYGGTSGEFF. The CDR3 nucleotides are TGTGCCAGCAGTTACGGCGGGACTAGCGGGGAGTTCTTC.

The chain recombines TRBV28 with TRBJ2-7, with 8 nucleotides matching TRBD1. There are 15 residues in the CDR3. The V gene end was trimmed by 6 bases and the J gene end by 2 bases; junction bases not matched to a gene: 9. CDR1 and CDR2 from the germline V gene are MDHEN and SYDVKM. The CDR3 protein is CASRPPGGGPYEQYF. The CDR3 nucleotides are TGTGCCAGCAGACCACCAGGGGGCGGTCCCTACGAGCAGTACTTC. Drawing the rest from reference TRBV28 and TRBJ2-7, the complete variable domain is DVKVTQSSRYLVKRTGEKVFLECVQDMDHENMFWYRQDPGLGLRLIYFSYDVKMKEKGDIPEGYSVSREKKERFSLILESASTNQTSMYLCASRPPGGGPYEQYFGPGTRLTVT.

This clone appeared a single time. V is TRBV10-3 and J is TRBJ2-7; unclear D gene. Trimming removed 3 bases at V and 4 bases at J, with 4 bases between. CDR3 length: 11 amino acids. Germline assignment: CDR1 ENHRY and CDR2 SYGVKD. The CDR3 bases are TGTGCCATCAGTGACGGGTACGAGCAGTACTTC. It codes for CAISDGYEQYF.

A word on this clone: Other nucleotide sequences from this sample produce the same CDR3. The V and J genes are TRBV12-5 and TRBJ1-2, with 7 bases matching TRBD1. The CDR3 length is 12 residues. Germline CDR1 LGHNT, CDR2 FRNRAP. J was trimmed by 5 bases and V by 6 bases; bases with no gene match: 3. Written as DNA, the CDR3 is TGTGCTAGTGGCCGGGACAGATATGGCTACACCTTC. Residues: CASGRDRYGYTF.

J is TRBJ1-2 and V is TRBV28; tentatively, D is TRBD1 (5 bases). The CDR3 totals 15 residues. CDR1 is MDHEN and CDR2 is SYDVKM in the germline V gene. V lost 4 bases to trimming and J lost 5 bases, with 17 bases between them. For the CDR3, the DNA is TGTGCCAGCAGTTGGACTGAGACGGGGGGATATGGCTACACCTTC. Translating gives CASSWTETGGYGYTF.

This rearrangement joins TRBV11-2 to TRBJ2-7; D ambiguous. With 0 bases removed from V and 1 base from J, the gap between germline ends came to 7 bases. The CDR3 extends over 14 amino acids. Germline V CDR1 and CDR2: SGHAT, FQNNGV. This CDR3 reads CASSLDRASYEQYF. The CDR3 DNA follows: TGTGCCAGCAGCTTAGATCGCGCATCCTACGAGCAGTACTTC.

The chain uses TRBV28 and TRBJ2-7; either TRBD1 or TRBD2 may supply D (5 bases each). Trimming stripped 3 bases from V and 3 bases from J, with 12 bases between. The CDR3 has 14 residues. Germline V CDR1 and CDR2: MDHEN, SYDVKM. CDR3 loop: CASSFGTNLYEQYF. CDR3 nucleotides: TGTGCCAGCAGTTTCGGGACCAATCTCTACGAGCAGTACTTC.

The rearrangement uses TRBV27 and TRBJ2-7; 8 positions match TRBD1. Germline CDR1 and CDR2: MNHEY and SMNVEV (reference sequence). This CDR3 is 15 amino acids long. V shed 3 bases, J shed 7 bases, and the junction held 11 bases outside the gene matches. Here the CDR3 reads CASSFRDRPSQEQYF. In DNA, the CDR3 is TGTGCCAGCAGTTTCCGGGACAGGCCGTCGCAGGAGCAGTACTTC.

The chain couples TRBV18 to TRBJ1-3; D gene unclear. CDR3 length equals 15 residues. V shed 4 bases and J shed 0 bases, with 10 bases lying between them. Germline V lookup: CDR1 KGHSH, CDR2 LQKENI. This CDR3 reads CASSLISRSGNTIYF. In DNA form, the CDR3 reads TGTGCCAGCTCACTCATAAGCCGCTCTGGAAACACCATATATTTT.

The CDR3 DNA follows: TGTGCGGGGACTACGGGAGACTACGAGCAGTACTTC. Its translation is CAGTTGDYEQYF. The J gene is TRBJ2-7, the V gene TRBV7-9; TRBD2 matches at 7 bases. Germline CDR1 reads SEHNR; CDR2 reads FQNEAQ (reference sequence). This CDR3 region has 12 residues.

This chain uses TRBV4-2 with TRBJ2-2, with 8 nucleotides matching TRBD1. CDR1 and CDR2 (germline): LGHNA, YNFKEQ. The CDR3 is made up of 16 amino acids. V dropped 1 base and J dropped 2; count of bases not matched to a gene: 3. The CDR3 DNA sequence: TGTGCCAGCAGCCAAGTGACAGGGGCCAACACCGGGGAGCTGTTTTTT. It encodes CASSQVTGANTGELFF.

The chain uses TRBV15 and TRBJ2-1; D ambiguous. Germline CDR1 reads LNHNV; CDR2 reads YYDKDF (reference sequence). The germline V and J ends were trimmed by 8 bases and 1 base, with 9 bases remaining between them. The CDR3 runs to 13 residues. The CDR3 region is CATLNDSYNEQFF. In nucleotides, the CDR3 is TGTGCCACCCTAAACGATTCCTACAATGAGCAGTTCTTC.

The rearrangement joins TRBV19 to TRBJ1-2; unclear D gene. Looked up from germline, CDR1 is LNHDA and CDR2 is SQIVND (reference sequence). CDR3 length: 16 residues. Trimming left V 3 bases short and J 7 bases short, with 21 bases between. The CDR3 coding sequence is TGTGCCAGTAGTATTAGTGCGGGTTTAGGTCGGGGTGGCTACACCTTC. It translates to CASSISAGLGRGGYTF.